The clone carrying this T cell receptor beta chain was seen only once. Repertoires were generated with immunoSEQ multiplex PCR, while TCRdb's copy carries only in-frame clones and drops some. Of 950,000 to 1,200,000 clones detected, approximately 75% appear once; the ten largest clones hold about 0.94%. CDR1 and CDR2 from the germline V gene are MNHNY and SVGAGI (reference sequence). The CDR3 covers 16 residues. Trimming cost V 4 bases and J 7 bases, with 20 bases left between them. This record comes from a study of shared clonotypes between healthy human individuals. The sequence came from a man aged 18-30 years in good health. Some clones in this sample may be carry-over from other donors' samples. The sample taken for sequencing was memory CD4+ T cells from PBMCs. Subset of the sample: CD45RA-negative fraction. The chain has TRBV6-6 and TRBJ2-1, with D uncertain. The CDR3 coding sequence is TGTGCCAGCAGTTCCCGGGTCTCTCACCCGGCAAATGAGCAGTTCTTC. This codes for CASSSRVSHPANEQFF.